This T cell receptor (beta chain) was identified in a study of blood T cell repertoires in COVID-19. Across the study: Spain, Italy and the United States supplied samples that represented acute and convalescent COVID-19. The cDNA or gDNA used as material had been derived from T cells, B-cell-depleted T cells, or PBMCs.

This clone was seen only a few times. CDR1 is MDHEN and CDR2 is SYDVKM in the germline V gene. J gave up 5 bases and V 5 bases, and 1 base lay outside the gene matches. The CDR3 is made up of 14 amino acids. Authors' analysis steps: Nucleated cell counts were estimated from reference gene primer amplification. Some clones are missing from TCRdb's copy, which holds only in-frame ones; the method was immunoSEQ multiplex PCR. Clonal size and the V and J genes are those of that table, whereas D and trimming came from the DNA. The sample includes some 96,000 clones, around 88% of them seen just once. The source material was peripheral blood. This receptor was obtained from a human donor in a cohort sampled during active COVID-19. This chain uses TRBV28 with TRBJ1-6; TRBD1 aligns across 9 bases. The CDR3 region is CASSRQGDNSPLHF. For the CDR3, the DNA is TGTGCCAGCAGTAGACAGGGGGATAATTCACCCCTCCACTTT. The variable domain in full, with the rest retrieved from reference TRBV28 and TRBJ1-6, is DVKVTQSSRYLVKRTGEKVFLECVQDMDHENMFWYRQDPGLGLRLIYFSYDVKMKEKGDIPEGYSVSREKKERFSLILESASTNQTSMYLCASSRQGDNSPLHFGNGTRLTVT.